This T cell receptor (beta chain) was observed in a study of cytomegalovirus exposure and HLA in healthy donors. Primers for the PCR totalled 60 Vbeta and 13 Jbeta. Some clones are missing from TCRdb's copy, which holds only in-frame ones; the method was immunoSEQ multiplex PCR. Of 90,000 to 110,000 clones listed, just under 70% were seen once; the top ten hold 4.5% to 5.5%. Regarding the study as a whole: Most TCR sequences were uncommon, yet certain public TCRs appeared in many donors. Available immune exposure information covered CMV serostatus only. Several of the most significant clusters appeared linked to common viral pathogens, based on a later analysis.

Although they were nominally healthy when sampled, donors likely had unrecorded immune exposures. On this clone itself: What it binds is unknown.

The source of this sequence is a woman between 70 and 85 years old in good health and CMV-seropositive. Material: PBMCs.

CDR3 nucleotides: TGTGCCAGCCGTGCGCGGACTTTTCGGGCTAATGAAAAACTGTTTTTT. It translates to CASRARTFRANEKLFF. The V call is TRBV21-1, the J call TRBJ1-4. TRBV21-1 is listed as a pseudogene. The CDR3 covers 16 residues.